These 10 T cell receptor beta chains were sequenced from one sample in a study of blood T cell repertoires in COVID-19. Data came from immunoSEQ multiplex PCR; TCRdb stores just in-frame clones and leaves some out. The data show 200,000 or so clones, about 85% seen once. The source material was peripheral blood. The receptors were gathered from a man aged 60-69 years with COVID-19, enrolled during active disease.

A single count supports this clone. The rearrangement uses TRBV9 and TRBJ1-4; 8 bases map to TRBD1. The germline gives CDR1 SGDLS, CDR2 YYNGEE. The CDR3 has 15 amino acids. The V gene end was trimmed by 4 bases and the J gene end by 5 bases; junction bases not matched to a gene: 7. CDR3 nucleotide sequence: TGTGCCAGCAGCCCCCCAGGGACAGGCAATGAAAAACTGTTTTTT. Protein product: CASSPPGTGNEKLFF.

The gene calls are TRBV9 and TRBJ2-5; D possibly corresponds to TRBD1 (5 bases). CDR3 size: 15 residues. Germline V gives CDR1 SGDLS, CDR2 YYNGEE. Trimming pared 0 bases from V and 5 bases from J, leaving 14 bases between. CDR3 bases: TGTGCCAGCAGCGTAGCGGCAGGGATGGAGGAGACCCAGTACTTC. Protein: CASSVAAGMEETQYF.

The chain employs TRBV2 and TRBJ1-6; 10 bases fit TRBD1. With 11 bases clipped from V and 10 bases from J, the junction kept 8 bases outside the gene matches. Germline CDR1 reads SNHLY; CDR2 reads FYNNEI. The CDR3 covers 13 residues. The CDR3 loop is CAGGDRGWSPLHF. The DNA of the CDR3 is TGTGCCGGAGGGGACAGGGGCTGGTCACCCCTCCACTTT. Supplemented by reference TRBV2 and TRBJ1-6, the full variable domain reads EPEVTQTPSHQVTQMGQEVILRCVPISNHLYFYWYRQILGQKVEFLVSFYNNEISEKSEIFDDQFSVERPDGSNFTLKIRSTKLEDSAMYFCAGGDRGWSPLHFGNGTRLTVT.

The chain recombines TRBV6-1 with TRBJ2-7; TRBD1 matches 9 bases. Per the germline V gene, CDR1 is MNHNS and CDR2 is SASEGT. The CDR3 contains 16 residues. V lost 0 bases and J lost 2; bases outside the gene matches: 5. The CDR3 DNA sequence: TGTGCCAGCAGTGAAGCGCCGGGACAGGGACCCTACGAGCAGTACTTC. Translated: CASSEAPGQGPYEQYF.

The chain joins TRBV15 to TRBJ1-5; perhaps TRBD1 as D (6 bases). The CDR3 has 14 residues. Looked up from germline, CDR1 is LNHNV and CDR2 is YYDKDF (reference sequence). V lost 1 base and J lost 6, with 10 bases in between. The CDR3 DNA follows: TGTGCCACCAGCAGAGCGGCAGGGGTTCAGCCCCAGCATTTT. Its translation is CATSRAAGVQPQHF.

The chain couples TRBV2 to TRBJ1-1; 7 bases map to TRBD1. Germline CDR1 reads SNHLY; CDR2 reads FYNNEI. V lost 8 bases and J lost 3; bases outside the gene matches: 9. The CDR3 totals 14 residues. CDR3 in DNA: TGTGCCAGCGGGGGTCGGGACAGCTACACTGAAGCTTTCTTT. Amino acids: CASGGRDSYTEAFF.

Regarding this clone: This sample also contains other DNA sequences that code for the same CDR3. The chain links TRBV30 to TRBJ1-2; D is uncertain. This CDR3 has 13 residues. Per the germline V gene, CDR1 is GTSNPN and CDR2 is SVGIG (reference sequence). Trimming shortened V by 0 bases and J by 0 bases, and 5 bases separated the two germline ends. The CDR3, as DNA: TGTGCCTGGAGTGTCGGTGCTAACTATGGCTACACCTTC. Amino acid sequence: CAWSVGANYGYTF.

CDR3 region: CVRSTHAGTSTPDTQYF. The CDR3 region has the DNA TGTGTCAGAAGCACGCACGCCGGGACTAGTACCCCAGATACGCAGTATTTT. The V call is TRBV7-5, the J call TRBJ2-3; TRBD2, the D gene given by the table, was not confirmed from the DNA. TRBV7-5 is a pseudogene locus. The CDR3 covers 17 residues.

This clone occurred once. The chain links TRBV30 to TRBJ1-2; 7 bases match TRBD1. The CDR3 spans 12 residues. Germline-derived CDR1 and CDR2 are GTSNPN and SVGIG (reference sequence). The trim removed 7 bases at V and 7 bases at J, leaving 9 bases unmatched. CDR3 sequence: CAYRDSIRGYTF. The CDR3 nucleotides are TGTGCCTACCGGGACAGCATACGTGGCTACACCTTC.

The sample holds one count of this clone. Here the CDR3 reads CASSFVQGAEGYTF. In DNA, the CDR3 is TGTGCCAGCAGCTTTGTACAGGGGGCGGAAGGCTACACCTTC. The genes are TRBV7-9 and TRBJ1-2; 9 positions agree with TRBD1. Trimming removed 3 bases from V and 8 bases from J; junction bases left unmatched: 7. In germline, CDR1 is SEHNR, CDR2 FQNEAQ (reference sequence). The CDR3 contains 14 residues.